This TCR beta chain was profiled in a study of control samples from healthy donors and cancer patients. V was trimmed by 3 bases and J by 6 bases, leaving 18 bases between them. The V gene's germline CDR1 is PRHDT and CDR2 FYEKMQ (reference sequence). CDR3 length equals 15 residues. Repertoires were generated with immunoSEQ multiplex PCR, while TCRdb's copy carries only in-frame clones and drops some. The profile covers about 130,000 clones, with 92% appearing a single time and about 5.5% taken by the ten largest. Material for sequencing was blood. The TCR comes from a man in his late teens or twenties in good health. The chain employs TRBV13 and TRBJ2-7; D call uncertain. The CDR3 DNA follows: TGTGCCAGCAGCTTGTCGCCTTTCGAAGTGGGCGAGCAGTACTTC. This encodes CASSLSPFEVGEQYF. Combining the CDR3 with reference TRBV13 and TRBJ2-7 gives the whole variable domain AAGVIQSPRHLIKEKRETATLKCYPIPRHDTVYWYQQGPGQDPQFLISFYEKMQSDKGSIPDRFSAQQFSDYHSELNMSSLELGDSALYFCASSLSPFEVGEQYFGPGTRLTVT.